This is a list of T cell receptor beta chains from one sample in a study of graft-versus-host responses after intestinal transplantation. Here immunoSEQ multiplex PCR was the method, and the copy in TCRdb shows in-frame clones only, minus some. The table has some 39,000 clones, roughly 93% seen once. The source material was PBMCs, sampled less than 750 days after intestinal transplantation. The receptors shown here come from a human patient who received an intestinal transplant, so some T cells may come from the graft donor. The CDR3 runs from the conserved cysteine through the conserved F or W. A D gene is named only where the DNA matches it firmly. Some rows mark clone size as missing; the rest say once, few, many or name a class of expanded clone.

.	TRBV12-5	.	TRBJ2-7	CASGLAPGPEQYF	TGTGCTAGTGGTTTGGCCCCAGGGCCCGAGCAGTACTTC
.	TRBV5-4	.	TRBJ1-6	CASSLVLDGNSPLHF	TGTGCCAGCAGCTTGGTGTTGGACGGTAATTCACCCCTCCACTTT
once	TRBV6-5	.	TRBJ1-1	CASSYTRDTEAFF	TGTGCCAGCAGTTACACCAGGGACACTGAAGCTTTCTTT
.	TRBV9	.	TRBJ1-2	CASNGSALNYGYTF	TGTGCCAGCAACGGTTCGGCTCTTAACTATGGCTACACCTTC
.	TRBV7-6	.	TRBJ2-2	CASSLAGLGTGELFF	TGTGCCAGCAGCTTAGCGGGATTGGGCACCGGGGAGCTGTTTTTT
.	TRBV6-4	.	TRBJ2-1	CASSAQGRGEQFF	TGTGCCAGCAGTGCCCAGGGCCGCGGGGAGCAGTTCTTC
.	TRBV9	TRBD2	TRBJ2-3	CASSVWASGVTDTQYF	TGTGCCAGCAGCGTGTGGGCTAGCGGGGTAACAGATACGCAGTATTTT
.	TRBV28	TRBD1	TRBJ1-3	CASVPGTGYSGNTIYF	TGTGCCAGCGTTCCAGGGACAGGGTATTCTGGAAACACCATATATTTT
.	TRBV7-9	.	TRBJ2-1	CAISSAEGSYNEQFF	TGTGCTATCTCGTCCGCAGAAGGCTCCTACAATGAGCAGTTCTTC
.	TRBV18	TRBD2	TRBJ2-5	CASSPGLAAQETQYF	TGTGCCAGCTCACCCGGACTAGCGGCTCAAGAGACCCAGTACTTC
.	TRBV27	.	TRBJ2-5	CASSFGRVETQYF	TGTGCCAGCAGTTTCGGCAGGGTGGAGACCCAGTACTTC
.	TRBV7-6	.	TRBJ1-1	CASSPPGGGTLNTEAFF	TGTGCCAGCAGCCCCCCGGGGGGGGGAACATTGAACACTGAAGCTTTCTTT
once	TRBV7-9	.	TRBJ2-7	CASSLELSPHYYEQYF	TGTGCCAGCAGCTTGGAGTTATCGCCACATTACTACGAGCAGTACTTC
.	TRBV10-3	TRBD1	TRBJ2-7	CAISGTDRVHEQYF	TGTGCCATCAGTGGAACCGACAGGGTCCACGAGCAGTACTTC